The rows below give T cell receptor beta chains drawn from one sample of a study of lymphopenia after photon versus proton radiotherapy. Libraries were prepared by immunoSEQ multiplex PCR; TCRdb keeps only in-frame clonotypes and omits some of them. The table lists about 42,000 clones, under 85% of them singletons. Sequenced here: peripheral blood, sampled from a patient treated with proton-based radiotherapy. The receptors were gathered from a woman aged 70-85 years with pancreatic cancer. Each CDR3 is given with its conserved first and last residue. The order of the fields is J gene, clone size, D gene, V gene, CDR3 protein, CDR3 DNA. D genes are given only for firm matches. A clone size is listed for some rows: how often the clone was seen (once, few, many), or a class if it is expanded.

TRBJ2-1 | . | . | TRBV6-1 | CASSSPDRYNEQFF | TGTGCCAGCAGTTCCCCGGACAGATACAATGAGCAGTTCTTC
TRBJ1-4 | . | . | TRBV5-1 | CASSLTGLVGEKLFF | TGCGCCAGCAGCCTTACAGGGCTGGTAGGTGAAAAACTGTTTTTT
TRBJ1-5 | . | . | TRBV6-6 | CATQGGYSNQPQHF | TGTGCCACCCAAGGGGGATATAGCAATCAGCCCCAGCATTTT
TRBJ2-3 | . | . | TRBV10-3 | CAISERIKSTDTQYF | TGTGCCATCAGTGAGCGGATAAAAAGCACAGATACGCAGTATTTT
TRBJ2-7 | . | . | TRBV6-5 | CASSYTTGSYEQYF | TGTGCCAGCAGTTACACGACCGGCTCCTACGAGCAGTACTTC
TRBJ1-2 | . | . | TRBV11-2 | CASSLMPNANYGYTF | TGTGCCAGCAGCTTAATGCCAAACGCTAACTATGGCTACACCTTC
TRBJ2-2 | . | . | TRBV11-3 | CASSLRVSNTGELFF | TGTGCCAGCAGCCTCAGGGTTTCAAACACCGGGGAGCTGTTTTTT
TRBJ2-1 | . | . | TRBV5-8 | CASSLGGYNEQFF | TGTGCCAGCAGCTTGGGCGGCTACAATGAGCAGTTCTTC
TRBJ2-3 | few | TRBD1 | TRBV5-6 | CASSGPGQGAADTQYF | TGTGCCAGCAGCGGCCCCGGACAGGGGGCCGCAGATACGCAGTATTTT
TRBJ2-2 | . | TRBD2 | TRBV7-2 | CASSLTSGETGELFF | TGTGCCAGCAGCTTGACTAGCGGAGAAACCGGGGAGCTGTTTTTT
TRBJ2-6 | . | . | TRBV6-5 | CASSTAQTGANVLTF | TGTGCCAGTTCGACGGCACAGACTGGGGCCAACGTCCTGACTTTC
TRBJ2-2 | . | TRBD2 | TRBV27 | CASSRGASGRALRTGELFF | TGTGCCAGCAGCAGGGGCGCTAGCGGGAGGGCCCTACGGACCGGGGAGCTGTTTTTT
TRBJ1-5 | . | . | TRBV6-1 | CASSEAPGDRSSIYQPQHF | TGTGCCAGCAGTGAGGCGCCTGGCGACAGGTCTAGTATATATCAGCCCCAGCATTTT
TRBJ2-1 | . | TRBD2 | TRBV5-1 | CASSLAAGSYNEQFF | TGCGCCAGCAGCTTGGCAGCGGGATCCTACAATGAGCAGTTCTTC
TRBJ1-2 | few | . | TRBV30 | CAWMGSFYGYTF | TGTGCCTGGATGGGCAGCTTCTATGGCTACACCTTC
TRBJ1-6 | . | . | TRBV2 | CASSEYGSSIAANSPLHF | TGTGCCAGCAGCGAATATGGTAGTAGTATTGCGGCTAATTCACCCCTCCACTTT